The 29 T cell receptor beta chains given below trace back to one sample, sequenced in a study of T cells in Graves' hyperthyroidism and ophthalmopathy. TCR beta CDR3 sequences were amplified from RNA transcripts. RT-PCR in the first round (using the HTBI primer set) targeted the TCR CDR3. A single record per CDR3 protein comes from TCRdb applying MiXCR to the multiplex PCR reads. The table shows 250,000 to 300,000 distinct CDR3 sequences, with approximately 18% occurring only once. The sample consisted of blood. The source of these receptors is a man over 45 with Graves' ophthalmopathy.

In its sample, this clonotype was seen many times. This chain uses TRBV28 with TRBJ1-5, with D unresolved. Trimming took 2 bases from V and 5 from J, leaving 13 bases between them. The CDR3 covers 15 residues. Germline V gene lookup returns CDR1 MDHEN and CDR2 SYDVKM. The CDR3 coding sequence is TGTGCCAGCAGTTTAAGGTCTACTACGGATCAGCCCCAGCATTTT. It specifies CASSLRSTTDQPQHF.

This clonotype appeared many times. The chain combines TRBV30 with TRBJ1-1; 9 positions agree with TRBD1. This CDR3 is built from 12 residues. CDR1 and CDR2 (germline): GTSNPN, SVGIG (reference sequence). V was clipped by 0 bases and J by 10 bases; unmatched bases: 3. The CDR3 DNA sequence: TGTGCCTGGAGTGTACAGGGACAGGGAGCTTTCTTT. It translates to CAWSVQGQGAFF.

This clonotype was recorded many times. The chain links TRBV11-1 to TRBJ2-7; TRBD1 matches at 8 bases. The CDR3 contains 15 residues. Germline trimming cut 8 bases from V and 1 base from J; bases unmatched to any gene: 10. Germline V gene data show CDR1 as SGHAT and CDR2 as FQDESV (reference sequence). The CDR3 DNA follows: TGTGCCAGCCACCCCGGACAGGGCCAATCCTACGAGCAGTACTTC. Translated: CASHPGQGQSYEQYF.

This clonotype was seen only a few times. V is TRBV20-1 and J is TRBJ1-5; no firm D call. CDR1 is DFQATT, CDR2 SNEGSKA, per germline (reference sequence). Trimming shortened V by 4 bases and J by 2 bases, and 12 bases separated the two germline ends. The CDR3 is made up of 14 amino acids. CDR3 DNA: TGCAGTGCTAATGCGGGTTCGGGCAATCAGCCCCAGCATTTT. Protein: CSANAGSGNQPQHF.

The CDR3 coding sequence is TGTGCCAGCAGTTTGCTTGGTCGGGAGACCCAGTACTTC. Encoded protein: CASSLLGRETQYF. The V call is TRBV12-3 or TRBV12-4, the J call TRBJ2-5; D remains unclear. This CDR3 is built from 13 residues. V gave up 3 bases and J gave up 5 bases, with 10 bases separating them.

The chain combines TRBV20-1 with TRBJ2-4; D might be TRBD1 (6 bases). The CDR3 is 14 amino acids. Germline V CDR1 and CDR2: DFQATT, SNEGSKA (reference sequence). The DNA of the CDR3 is TGCAGCCAGCAGGACCAGGGGACCAAAAACATTCAGTACTTC. Translation: CSQQDQGTKNIQYF.

V and J are TRBV7-2 and TRBJ1-5, with D perhaps TRBD1 (5 bases). The germline V gene has CDR1 SGHTA and CDR2 FQGNSA. The V end lost 3 bases, the J end lost 5 bases, and 11 bases lay between the germline ends. This CDR3 is 14 amino acids long. The CDR3 reads CASSFGTVYQPQHF. The CDR3 DNA sequence: TGTGCCAGCAGCTTTGGGACGGTTTATCAGCCCCAGCATTTT.

There are many counts of this clonotype. The genes are TRBV5-1 and TRBJ2-5; D possibly corresponds to TRBD1 (6 bases). V was shortened by 2 bases and J by 1 base, with 15 bases between the two germline ends. There are 16 residues in the CDR3. Per the germline V gene, CDR1 is SGHRS and CDR2 is YFSETQ. In nucleotides, the CDR3 is TGCGCCAGCAGCTTAGACGGCCGAGGGGGCCAAGAGACCCAGTACTTC. Protein: CASSLDGRGGQETQYF. Combining the CDR3 with reference TRBV5-1 and TRBJ2-5 gives the whole variable domain KAGVTQTPRYLIKTRGQQVTLSCSPISGHRSVSWYQQTPGQGLQFLFEYFSETQRNKGNFPGRFSGRQFSNSRSEMNVSTLELGDSALYLCASSLDGRGGQETQYFGPGTRLLVL.

The V and J genes are TRBV29-1 and TRBJ1-1; possible D gene TRBD1, 6 bases. The V end was cut by 4 bases, the J end by 0 bases, with 9 bases between. Germline CDR1 is SQVTM and CDR2 is ANQGSEA. This CDR3 is 13 amino acids long. The CDR3 nucleotides read TGCAGCGTTGTAAGGGGGATGAACACTGAAGCTTTCTTT. Amino acid sequence: CSVVRGMNTEAFF.

The table lists this clonotype with many counts. V is TRBV28 and J is TRBJ2-5; 11 bases line up with TRBD2. V lost 4 bases to trimming and J lost 3 bases; unmatched junction nucleotides: 7. Germline CDR1 is MDHEN and CDR2 is SYDVKM. CDR3 length equals 16 residues. The DNA of the CDR3 is TGTGCCAGCAGTTACCAGGGTAGCGGGAGGGAAGAGACCCAGTACTTC. Amino acid sequence: CASSYQGSGREETQYF.

J is TRBJ1-1 and V is TRBV2, with D maybe TRBD1 (5 bases). CDR3 length: 13 residues. Trimming shortened V by 6 bases and J by 3 bases, and 11 bases separated the two germline ends. Germline V lookup: CDR1 SNHLY, CDR2 FYNNEI. CDR3 loop: CASRAAGDTEAFF. CDR3 coding DNA: TGTGCCAGCAGGGCCGCGGGGGACACTGAAGCTTTCTTT.

This clonotype appeared many times. The CDR3 loop reads CASSPGRDFQETQYF. CDR3 nucleotide sequence: TGTGCCAGCAGTCCGGGGAGAGACTTTCAAGAGACCCAGTACTTC. This chain joins TRBV2 and TRBJ2-5; weak D call: TRBD2 (5 bases). Germline loops: CDR1 SNHLY, CDR2 FYNNEI. Trimming shortened V by 5 bases and J by 2 bases, and 15 bases separated the two germline ends. The CDR3 is 15 amino acids.

This chain links TRBV7-6 with TRBJ2-7; 10 nucleotides match TRBD2. Germline V gives CDR1 SGHVS, CDR2 FNYEAQ. The CDR3 length is 20 residues. The ends lost 5 bases at V and 2 bases at J; junction bases unmatched: 21. The DNA for the CDR3 is TGTGCCAGCAGCCTCACCTTGGGGCAAGGTAGCGGGAGGTATACCTACGAGCAGTACTTC. Residues: CASSLTLGQGSGRYTYEQYF.

This clonotype has ten or more counts. The CDR3 region has the DNA TGTGCCAGCAGCTCCAGACAGGGGGGGAGAAATGAAAAACTGTTTTTT. The encoded protein is CASSSRQGGRNEKLFF. V and J are TRBV11-2 and TRBJ1-4; TRBD1 matches 9 bases. V shed 4 bases, J shed 5 bases, and the junction held 8 bases outside the gene matches. This CDR3 spans 16 amino acids. The V gene's germline CDR1 is SGHAT and CDR2 FQNNGV.

V is TRBV28 and J is TRBJ1-4; no clear D. The germline V gene has CDR1 MDHEN and CDR2 SYDVKM. The CDR3 is 12 residues long. Deletions cut 0 bases from V and 12 bases from J, with 8 bases between. The chain's CDR3 is CASSLWQDQLFF. In nucleotides, the CDR3 is TGTGCCAGCAGTTTATGGCAGGACCAACTGTTTTTT.

This clonotype has more than one count but fewer than ten. The rearrangement uses TRBV5-6 and TRBJ1-1, with D maybe TRBD1 (5 bases). Germline V gene data show CDR1 as SGHDT and CDR2 as YYEEEE. The CDR3 has 15 residues. The germline V and J ends were trimmed by 4 bases and 1 base, with 14 bases remaining between them. The CDR3 bases are TGTGCCAGCAGCCCAAACATAGGACAGAACACTGAAGCTTTCTTT. This encodes CASSPNIGQNTEAFF.

In this sample, this clonotype turned up many times. This chain joins TRBV12-3 or TRBV12-4 and TRBJ1-4; D unresolved. The CDR3 has 15 amino acids. V shed 5 bases and J shed 7 bases, with 17 bases lying between them. The CDR3 DNA reads TGTGCCAGCAGTCCTGACCCACGGGTTGGTGAAAAACTGTTTTTT. Protein product: CASSPDPRVGEKLFF.

This clonotype was recorded many times. The J gene is TRBJ1-2, the V gene TRBV27; 11 bases are a match to TRBD1. CDR3 size: 14 residues. Germline assignment: CDR1 MNHEY and CDR2 SMNVEV (reference sequence). Unmatched junction bases numbered 4, after V lost 5 bases and J lost 5 bases. The CDR3 spells CASSLGQGAYGYTF. CDR3 in DNA: TGTGCCAGCAGTCTCGGACAGGGGGCTTATGGCTACACCTTC.

This clonotype was detected ten times or more. The chain links TRBV7-9 to TRBJ2-1; 10 bases fit TRBD2. The V segment lost 7 bases and the J segment 7 bases; nucleotides outside the gene matches: 13. CDR1 and CDR2 from the germline V gene are SEHNR and FQNEAQ (reference sequence). The CDR3 has 16 amino acids. The DNA of the CDR3 is TGTGCCAGCACAAAATTAGCGGGAGGTGCAAGTAATGAGCAGTTCTTC. Translated, it gives CASTKLAGGASNEQFF.

This clonotype was counted a few times. The chain is built from TRBV5-1 and TRBJ2-2, with D perhaps TRBD1 or TRBD2 (5 bases each). Per the germline V gene, CDR1 is SGHRS and CDR2 is YFSETQ. V lost 4 bases and J 0 bases, leaving 10 bases between the germline ends. This CDR3 has 15 residues. In nucleotides, the CDR3 is TGCGCCAGCAGCCCGGGACCCGCGAACACCGGGGAGCTGTTTTTT. As protein: CASSPGPANTGELFF.

This clonotype was detected many times. The rearrangement joins TRBV30 to TRBJ1-2; TRBD1 agrees at 9 bases. The germline V gene encodes CDR1 GTSNPN and CDR2 SVGIG (reference sequence). J was trimmed by 2 bases and V by 2 bases; bases with no gene match: 6. The CDR3 spans 15 residues. The CDR3 DNA reads as TGTGCCTGGAGTCTTGGGGGGACAGGGAACTATGGCTACACCTTC. It yields the protein CAWSLGGTGNYGYTF.

This clonotype was detected many times. V gene TRBV24-1 combines with J gene TRBJ2-1; D unresolved. CDR1 and CDR2 from the germline V gene are KGHDR and SFDVKD. This CDR3 has 17 residues. Trimming pared 3 bases from V and 4 bases from J, leaving 18 bases between. CDR3: CATSDASFQPRYNEQFF. CDR3 DNA sequence: TGTGCCACCAGTGATGCAAGTTTTCAGCCCAGATACAATGAGCAGTTCTTC.

This clonotype was seen many times. The CDR3 DNA reads as TGTGCCAGCACGCGCGGAGATGGCTACACCTTC. This encodes CASTRGDGYTF. This chain links TRBV2 with TRBJ1-2; D gene unclear. Germline values: CDR1 SNHLY, CDR2 FYNNEI. Between the trimmed V and J ends, which lost 7 bases and 6 bases, there was a span of 9 bases. The CDR3 consists of 11 residues.

At least ten counts were recorded for this clonotype. This chain connects TRBV29-1 to TRBJ2-7; D assignment may be TRBD1 or TRBD2 (6 bases each). The V end lost 1 base, the J end lost 6 bases, and 16 bases lay between the germline ends. Germline CDR1 is SQVTM and CDR2 is ANQGSEA. This CDR3 spans 14 amino acids. CDR3 bases: TGCAGCGTTGAAGTGAGGGGGGTATTGGGCGAGCAGTACTTC. The encoded protein is CSVEVRGVLGEQYF.

This clonotype was counted a few times. The rearrangement links TRBV19 to TRBJ2-6, with D hard to call. The CDR3 totals 13 residues. CDR1 and CDR2 from the germline V gene are LNHDA and SQIVND (reference sequence). The V and J ends lost 7 bases and 0 bases respectively, with 4 bases between them. This chain's CDR3 is CASKISGANVLTF. In DNA form, the CDR3 reads TGTGCCAGTAAGATCTCTGGGGCCAACGTCCTGACTTTC.

This clonotype was counted many times. The chain combines TRBV6-1 with TRBJ2-7; tentatively, D is TRBD1 or TRBD2 (5 bases each). The CDR3 covers 15 residues. Germline CDR1 is MNHNS and CDR2 is SASEGT. The ends were cut back, 2 bases at V and 5 bases at J, with 16 bases in the middle. The CDR3 protein is CASSEWGSSGHEQYF. CDR3 bases: TGTGCCAGCAGTGAATGGGGGTCCTCCGGGCACGAGCAGTACTTC.

This clonotype was seen only a few times. CDR3 protein: CASSQVSAGVADTQYF. CDR3 coding DNA: TGTGCCAGCAGCCAAGTCTCGGCGGGAGTGGCAGATACGCAGTATTTT. The V gene is TRBV4-2, the J gene TRBJ2-3; 7 nucleotides agree with TRBD2. The CDR3 is 16 amino acids. The germline V gene encodes CDR1 LGHNA and CDR2 YNFKEQ. V trimming: 1 base; J trimming: 4 bases; junction bases outside the gene matches: 8.

The V and J genes are TRBV12-3 or TRBV12-4 and TRBJ2-1; possible D gene TRBD1, 6 bases. V lost 5 bases and J lost 3, with 14 bases in between. This CDR3 has 15 amino acids. CDR3 sequence: CASSPWGPGYNEQFF. Written as DNA, the CDR3 is TGTGCCAGCAGTCCCTGGGGGCCCGGCTACAATGAGCAGTTCTTC.

Here the CDR3 DNA reads TGTGCCAGCAGCCAAGAACGGAAGAACGGTTACACCATATATTTT. Translating it yields CASSQERKNGYTIYF. The J gene is TRBJ1-3, the V gene TRBV14, with D unclear. Germline V CDR1 and CDR2: SGHDN, FVKESK. The length of the CDR3 is 15 residues. Trimming shortened V by 0 bases and J by 8 bases, and 14 bases separated the two germline ends. Filled out from reference TRBV14 and TRBJ1-3, the complete variable domain reads EAGVTQFPSHSVIEKGQTVTLRCDPISGHDNLYWYRRVMGKEIKFLLHFVKESKQDESGMPNNRFLAERTGGTYSTLKVQPAELEDSGVYFCASSQERKNGYTIYFGEGSWLTVV.